This T cell receptor beta chain derives from a study of T cells in localized non-small cell lung cancer. Study results and caveats: Uninvolved adjacent lung showed higher T cell clonality than tumor. The appearance of a median about 60 of the top 100 tumor clones was seen in adjacent lung.

This CDR3 has 16 amino acids. The V gene's germline CDR1 is SGDLS and CDR2 YYNGEE. V was trimmed by 4 bases and J by 1 base, leaving 15 bases between them. Some clones are missing from TCRdb's copy, which holds only in-frame ones; the method was immunoSEQ multiplex PCR. The table has tens of thousands of clones, about 90% seen once. Comment on this clone: What it recognizes is unknown.

The chain carries TRBV9 and TRBJ1-3; D is uncertain. The sequence derives from a woman aged 35 to 69 with stage I lung adenocarcinoma. This material consisted of peripheral blood, taken before any cancer treatment. The CDR3 nucleotides are TGTGCCAGCAGCCCGCAGGCGTTTAGATCTGGAAACACCATATATTTT. This translates into CASSPQAFRSGNTIYF.